The entry below gives a single T cell receptor (beta chain) sequence along with its context. Antigen specificity is unknown. Germline CDR1 and CDR2: LGHNA and YSLEER. Trimming removed 0 bases from V and 5 bases from J, with 13 bases in between. The CDR3 runs 15 residues. The sample belongs to a study of cytomegalovirus exposure and HLA in healthy donors. The assay was immunoSEQ multiplex PCR, and TCRdb's table has in-frame clones only and misses some. The profile shows some 180,000 clones, about 89% of them singletons. Notes on the study in general: In the roughly 120 validation repertoires, a later analysis found that first-cohort TCR clusters tended to co-occur. Specificity of three CMV-associated chains for CMV antigens was verified in vitro.

This sequence joins TRBV4-3 and TRBJ1-2; D is ambiguous. The specimen sequenced was PBMCs. The TCR comes from a man aged 30 to 39 in good health and CMV-seropositive. CDR3 coding DNA: TGCGCCAGCAGCCAAGACAGGATGGTGGGATATGGCTACACCTTC. This codes for CASSQDRMVGYGYTF.